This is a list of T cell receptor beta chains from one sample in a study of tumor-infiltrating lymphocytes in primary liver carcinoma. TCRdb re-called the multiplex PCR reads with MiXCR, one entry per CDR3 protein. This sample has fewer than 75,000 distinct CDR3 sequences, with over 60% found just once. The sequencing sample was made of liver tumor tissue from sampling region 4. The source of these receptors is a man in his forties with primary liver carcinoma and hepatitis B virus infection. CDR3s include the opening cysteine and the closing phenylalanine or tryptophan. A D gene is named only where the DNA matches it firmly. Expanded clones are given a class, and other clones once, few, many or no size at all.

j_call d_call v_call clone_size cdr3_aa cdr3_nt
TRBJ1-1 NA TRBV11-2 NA CASTLTTNTVAFF TGTGCCAGCACCCTTACAACGAACACTGTAGCTTTCTTT
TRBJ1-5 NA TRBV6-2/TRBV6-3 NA CASSSPLYQLQHF TGTGCCAGCAGTTCTCCCTTATATCAGCTCCAGCATTTT
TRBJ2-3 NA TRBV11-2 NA CVSSTAGPQSMQYF TGTGTCAGCAGCACCGCGGGGCCACAGAGTATGCAGTATTTT
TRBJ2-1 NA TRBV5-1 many CASSSLSSNEQFF TGCGCCAGCAGCTCCTTGTCTTCGAATGAGCAGTTCTTC
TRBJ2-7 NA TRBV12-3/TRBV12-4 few CASSDSRVPYEQYF TGTGCCAGCAGTGATTCCAGGGTACCCTACGAGCAGTACTTC
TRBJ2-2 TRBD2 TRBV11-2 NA CASSFAGVTGELFF TGTGCCAGCAGCTTTGCGGGAGTTACCGGGGAGCTGTTTTTT
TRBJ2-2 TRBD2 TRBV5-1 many CASSPGLAGGTGELFF TGCGCCAGCAGCCCGGGACTAGCGGGAGGAACCGGGGAGCTGTTTTTT
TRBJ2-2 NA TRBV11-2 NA CASSLALGGANTGELLF TGTGCCAGCAGCTTAGCATTGGGAGGGGCTAACACAGGGGAGTTGTTATTT
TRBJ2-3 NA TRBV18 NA CASSPPESPVDTQYF TGTGCCAGCTCACCACCAGAATCGCCGGTCGATACGCAGTATTTT
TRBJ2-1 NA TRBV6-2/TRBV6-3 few CASTHGGSYNEQFF TGTGCCAGCACCCACGGAGGGTCCTACAATGAGCAGTTCTTC
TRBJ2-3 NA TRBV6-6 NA CASSYPLTGGSGSRTSTDTRYF TGTGCCAGCAGTTACCCCCTCACAGGGGGCAGCGGGAGCAGAACTAGCACAGATACGCGGTATTTT
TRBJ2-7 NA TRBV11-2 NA CAGSFGGVSEQYF TGTGCCGGCAGTTTCGGAGGGGTTAGCGAGCAGTACTTC
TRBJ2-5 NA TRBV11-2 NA CASNQTRGGGKGTQYF TGTGCCAGCAACCAAACTCGTGGTGGGGGGAAAGGGACCCAGTACTTC
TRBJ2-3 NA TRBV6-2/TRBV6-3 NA CGSSYLTGRTYTQYF TGTGGCAGCAGTTACTTAACAGGGCGGACATATACGCAGTATTTT
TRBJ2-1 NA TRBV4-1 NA CASSQEERERWTSSYNEQFF TGCGCCAGCAGCCAAGAGGAAAGGGAGAGATGGACCAGCTCCTACAATGAGCAGTTCTTC
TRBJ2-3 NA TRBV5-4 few CASSHRTDTQYF TGTGCCAGCAGCCACCGCACAGATACGCAGTATTTT
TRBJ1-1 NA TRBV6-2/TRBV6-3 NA CGSSYSIQATEAFF TGTGGCAGCAGTTACTCGATCCAGGCTACTGAAGCTTTCTTT
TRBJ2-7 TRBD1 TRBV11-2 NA CAGSSVAGGRYEQYF TGTGCAGGCAGCTCTGTGGCAGGGGGCCGGTACGAGCAGTACTTC
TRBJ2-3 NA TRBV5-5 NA CASSLGTYKDTQYF TGTGCTAGCAGCTTGGGGACTTACAAGGATACGCAGTATTTT
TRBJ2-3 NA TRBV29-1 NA CSVRTGGGHTQYF TGCAGCGTTCGGACGGGGGGCGGACATACGCAGTATTTT
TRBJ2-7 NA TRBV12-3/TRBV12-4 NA CARSLAPGVNCEQYF TGTGCCAGGAGTTTAGCTCCAGGGGTTAACTGCGAGCAGTACTTC
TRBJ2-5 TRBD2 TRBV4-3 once CASGQGVAGGGKTQYF TGCGCCAGCGGCCAAGGAGTAGCGGGTGGAGGAAAGACCCAGTACTTC
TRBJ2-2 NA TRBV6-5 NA CASSLAALTGELFF TGTGCCAGCAGTCTGGCGGCCCTCACCGGGGAGCTGTTTTTT
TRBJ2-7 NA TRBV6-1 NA CASSALWGWAAYEQYF TGTGCCAGCAGTGCCCTGTGGGGATGGGCCGCCTACGAGCAGTACTTC
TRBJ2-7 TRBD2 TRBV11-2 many CASNLEPSGSWVEQYF TGTGCCAGCAACTTAGAACCTAGCGGGAGCTGGGTCGAGCAGTACTTC
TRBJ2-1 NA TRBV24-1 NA CATSFRGYGNEQFF TGTGCCACCAGTTTTCGAGGGTATGGGAATGAGCAGTTCTTC
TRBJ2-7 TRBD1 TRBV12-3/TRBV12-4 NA CANNLGQGANYEQYF TGCGCCAACAATTTAGGACAGGGGGCCAACTACGAGCAGTACTTC
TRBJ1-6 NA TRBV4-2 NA CAGSQDPGRTYNSPLHF TGTGCCGGCAGTCAAGATCCGGGGAGGACCTATAATTCACCCCTCCACTTT
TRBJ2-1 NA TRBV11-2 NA CDNSLNKAYNEQFF TGTGACAACAGCTTAAATAAAGCCTACAATGAGCAGTTCTTC
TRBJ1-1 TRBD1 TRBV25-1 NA CTSSEPTGGYGRAFF TGTACCAGCAGTGAACCAACAGGGGGCTATGGAAGGGCTTTCTTT
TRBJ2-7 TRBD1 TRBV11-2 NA CASSFDRVYGQYF TGTGCCAGCAGCTTCGACAGGGTATACGGACAGTACTTC
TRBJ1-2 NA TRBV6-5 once CASSLQGTANYGYTF TGTGCCAGCAGCCTACAGGGAACAGCTAACTATGGCTACACCTTC
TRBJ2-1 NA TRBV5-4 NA CASSLAAAGVPYEQFF TGTGCCAGCAGCTTGGCTGCGGCAGGGGTTCCCTACGAGCAGTTCTTC
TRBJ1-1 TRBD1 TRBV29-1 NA CSVQTGPEAFF TGCAGCGTTCAGACAGGGCCTGAAGCTTTCTTT
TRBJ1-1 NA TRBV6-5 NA CASSFGQPNTEAFF TGTGCCAGCAGCTTCGGACAGCCCAACACTGAAGCTTTCTTT